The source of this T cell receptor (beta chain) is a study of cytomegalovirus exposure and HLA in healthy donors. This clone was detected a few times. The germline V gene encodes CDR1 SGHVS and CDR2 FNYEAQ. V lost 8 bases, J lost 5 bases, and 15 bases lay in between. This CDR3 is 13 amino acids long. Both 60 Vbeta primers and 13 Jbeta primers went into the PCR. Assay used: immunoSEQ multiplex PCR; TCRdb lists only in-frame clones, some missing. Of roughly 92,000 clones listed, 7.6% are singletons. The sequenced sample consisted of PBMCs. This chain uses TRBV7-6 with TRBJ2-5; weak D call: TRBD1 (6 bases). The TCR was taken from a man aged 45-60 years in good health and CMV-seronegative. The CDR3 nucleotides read TGTGCCAGCGGCATATGGACAGAGGAGACCCAGTACTTC. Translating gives CASGIWTEETQYF.